A selection of T cell receptor beta chains follows, all from one sample in a study of T cell responses to AZD1222 COVID-19 vaccine. Profiled with immunoSEQ multiplex PCR; TCRdb holds only in-frame clones, not every one. This sample has some 130,000 clones; over 85% occur once, and the top ten carry 1.9%. This sample comprised peripheral blood, obtained on day 0 of AZD1222 vaccination. The source of these receptors is an adult in good health. The CDR3 runs from the conserved cysteine through the conserved F or W. Each record gives: CDR3 DNA, CDR3 protein, J gene, D gene, clone size, V gene. A D gene is named only where the DNA matches it firmly. Only some rows state a clone size, as once, few, many or a class for expanded clones.

cdr3_nt: TGTGCCAGCCGCACGGCACTCCACTATGGCTACACCTTC
cdr3_aa: CASRTALHYGYTF
j_call: TRBJ1-2
d_call: NA
clone_size: NA
v_call: TRBV5-4

cdr3_nt: TGCGCCAGCAGCTTGGTTACGGGGTATATCCACGAGCAGTACTTC
cdr3_aa: CASSLVTGYIHEQYF
j_call: TRBJ2-7
d_call: NA
clone_size: few
v_call: TRBV5-1

cdr3_nt: TGTGCCAGCTCACCCGACAGGGGGATGAACACCATATATTTT
cdr3_aa: CASSPDRGMNTIYF
j_call: TRBJ1-3
d_call: TRBD1
clone_size: few
v_call: TRBV18

cdr3_nt: TGTGCCAGCAGTTATCGGACAGGAAATGGCTACACCTTC
cdr3_aa: CASSYRTGNGYTF
j_call: TRBJ1-2
d_call: TRBD1
clone_size: NA
v_call: TRBV6-5

cdr3_nt: TGTGCCAGCAGCTTCGGGACAGGGCACACCGGGGAGCTGTTTTTT
cdr3_aa: CASSFGTGHTGELFF
j_call: TRBJ2-2
d_call: TRBD1
clone_size: NA
v_call: TRBV11-2

cdr3_nt: TGTGCCAGCAGAGCAGGGAACACTGAAGCTTTCTTT
cdr3_aa: CASRAGNTEAFF
j_call: TRBJ1-1
d_call: NA
clone_size: NA
v_call: TRBV25-1

cdr3_nt: TGCGCCAGCAGCTTGGGTTCGGCAGGGGGCAATACTGAAGCTTTCTTT
cdr3_aa: CASSLGSAGGNTEAFF
j_call: TRBJ1-1
d_call: TRBD1
clone_size: NA
v_call: TRBV5-1

cdr3_nt: TGTGCCAGTAGTCGGTACATCACAGGGGCGTTCTACGAGCAGTACTTC
cdr3_aa: CASSRYITGAFYEQYF
j_call: TRBJ2-7
d_call: TRBD1
clone_size: NA
v_call: TRBV19

cdr3_nt: TGTGCCAGTACTGGCAGTCACCGGGGGACTGAAGCTTTCTTT
cdr3_aa: CASTGSHRGTEAFF
j_call: TRBJ1-1
d_call: NA
clone_size: NA
v_call: TRBV19

cdr3_nt: TGTGCCAGCAGCTTAAGCGGGAGTGAGTTACAGACCCAGTACTTC
cdr3_aa: CASSLSGSELQTQYF
j_call: TRBJ2-5
d_call: TRBD2
clone_size: once
v_call: TRBV5-4

cdr3_nt: TGTGCCATCAGTGACCCAGACAGGGGAGCTGAAGCTTTCTTT
cdr3_aa: CAISDPDRGAEAFF
j_call: TRBJ1-1
d_call: TRBD1
clone_size: NA
v_call: TRBV10-3

cdr3_nt: TGTGCCAGCAGTTACTCGAAGGCTAGCCAAGAGACCCAGTACTTC
cdr3_aa: CASSYSKASQETQYF
j_call: TRBJ2-5
d_call: NA
clone_size: NA
v_call: TRBV6-5

cdr3_nt: TGTGCCAGCAGCGTCGGACTCGGCGGGGAGACCCAGTACTTC
cdr3_aa: CASSVGLGGETQYF
j_call: TRBJ2-5
d_call: NA
clone_size: NA
v_call: TRBV9

cdr3_nt: TGTGCCAGCAGTTCGTACCTGAACACTGAAGCTTTCTTT
cdr3_aa: CASSSYLNTEAFF
j_call: TRBJ1-1
d_call: NA
clone_size: NA
v_call: TRBV27

cdr3_nt: TGTGCCAGCAGTCCTATCTTCTACGAGCAGTACTTC
cdr3_aa: CASSPIFYEQYF
j_call: TRBJ2-7
d_call: NA
clone_size: NA
v_call: TRBV28

cdr3_nt: TGTGCCAGCAGTCCCGGACAGATCTATGGCTACACCTTC
cdr3_aa: CASSPGQIYGYTF
j_call: TRBJ1-2
d_call: NA
clone_size: NA
v_call: TRBV6-5

cdr3_nt: TGTGCCAGCAGTCCTCGGACAGGGGAAGGCTACACCTTC
cdr3_aa: CASSPRTGEGYTF
j_call: TRBJ1-2
d_call: TRBD1
clone_size: NA
v_call: TRBV27

cdr3_nt: TGTGCCAGCAGTTTGGGGACTAGACTCGAGCAGTACTTC
cdr3_aa: CASSLGTRLEQYF
j_call: TRBJ2-7
d_call: TRBD2
clone_size: NA
v_call: TRBV27

cdr3_nt: TGTGCCAGCAGTGTTACTCAGTACTATGGCTACACCTTC
cdr3_aa: CASSVTQYYGYTF
j_call: TRBJ1-2
d_call: NA
clone_size: NA
v_call: TRBV27

cdr3_nt: TGTGCCAGCAGCGTGGGGCGTAGAAATTCTGGGGCCAACGTCCTGACTTTC
cdr3_aa: CASSVGRRNSGANVLTF
j_call: TRBJ2-6
d_call: NA
clone_size: NA
v_call: TRBV9